The entry that follows covers one TCR beta chain sequence. Its antigen remains undetermined. No base quality information exists; no much larger clone differs at one position. What the time point label conveys for this sample: baseline before first vaccination. The vaccinee samples were drawn from two UK trials, COV001 and COV002, one of which was a single-blind randomized controlled phase 2/3 trial testing AZD1222 (ChAdOx1 nCoV-19) in healthy adults. Trial participant PBMC samples were collected at day 0 and day 28 after the second dose for TCRbeta chain sequencing. This specimen belongs to a study of T cell responses to AZD1222 COVID-19 vaccine (dated by TCRdb to the early 2020s). About the full investigation: AZD1222 recipients with second doses at about 4 weeks or about 12 weeks were pooled, because spike-specific TCR depth and breadth did not differ between schedules. A total of 240 or so trial participants underwent TCR sequencing, of whom 200 to 220 had received two doses of AZD1222 and some 26 had received two doses of the MenACWY control vaccine. Trial participants were enrolled by age into 18-55, 56-69 and 70-plus year subgroups, with about 150, 28 and 57 TCR-sequenced participants respectively. What the research found in general, with its limitations: The 56-69-year group was small, and its depth increase did not reach significance, likely because of low power. CD4 TCRs associated with the vaccine covered the entire spike protein, and the dominant responses were in regions 160-218 and 743-854. A significant rise in spike-specific TCR breadth and depth was observed after two AZD1222 doses relative to day 0 and relative to MenACWY recipients. Participants were mostly white British, with more females than males. The authors suggested clonal diversity may have been underestimated. Because no day 14 peak-response samples were available, repertoires were characterized only after the peak T cell response. Conclusions about previously exposed vaccinees were limited because only a handful of AZD1222 recipients were SARS-CoV-2 seropositive at baseline. Epitopes outside the regions mutated in the B.1.351 and B.1.1.7 variants were reportedly recognized by nearly half of the unique spike-specific TCRs.

The CDR3 regions of human TCRbeta chains were analyzed by immunosequencing. For the original study's pipeline: TCRs in the repertoires were compared against a reference library of SARS-CoV-2-specific TCRs that had been generated with the MIRA antigen-specificity platform. Breadth was defined as the fraction of unique TCRs that were SARS-CoV-2-associated, and depth was defined as the fraction of total T cells that were SARS-CoV-2-associated. Using the MIRA data, each spike-specific TCR was assigned both to the spike region to which the TCR was reactive and to a CD4 or CD8 class. Log10-transformed breadth and depth values were compared by one-way ANOVA with Sidak's multiple comparisons tests. TCRdb carries this immuneACCESS record with in-frame sequences only. Its versions omit some clonotypes, under half of them owing to an unresolved V gene in the studies checked, with the rest unexplained. V and J calls and clone size are those listed in that table; D and trimming were worked out from the DNA. Counted in this sample were about 180,000 clones; about 90% of them appeared once. The top ten clones comprise over 6% of the sample.

The CDR3 has 18 amino acids, counting the end cysteine and phenylalanine. The entry retains the CDR3 DNA only, 54 bases that are in frame from base 1. V is trimmed back by 5 bases and J by 4 bases, and the junction contains 11 bases that no gene match accounts for. As encoded in the germline V gene, CDR1 is SGHAT while CDR2 is FQNNGV. This clonotype originated in an adult in good health. Source: peripheral blood, taken on day 0 of AZD1222 vaccination. The rearrangement joined TRBV11-2 to TRBJ2-3, with 14 middle bases fitting TRBD2. CDR3 loop: CASSRLAGGRAAADTQYF. The nucleotide sequence reads as follows: TGTGCCAGCAGCAGACTAGCGGGGGGGAGGGCTGCCGCAGATACGCAGTATTTT.